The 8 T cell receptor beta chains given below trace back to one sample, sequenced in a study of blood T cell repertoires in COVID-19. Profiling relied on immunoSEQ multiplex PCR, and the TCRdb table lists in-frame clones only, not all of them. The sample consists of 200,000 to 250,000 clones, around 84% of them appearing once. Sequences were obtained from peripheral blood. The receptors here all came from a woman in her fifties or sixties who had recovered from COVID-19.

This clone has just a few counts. CDR3 amino acids: CASSLDRDAYEQYF. CDR3 nucleotide sequence: TGCGCCAGCAGCTTGGACAGGGACGCTTACGAGCAGTACTTC. This chain uses TRBV5-1 with TRBJ2-7; weak D call: TRBD1 (6 bases). The germline gives CDR1 SGHRS, CDR2 YFSETQ. This CDR3 comprises 14 residues. Trimming took 0 bases from V and 4 from J, leaving 11 bases between them.

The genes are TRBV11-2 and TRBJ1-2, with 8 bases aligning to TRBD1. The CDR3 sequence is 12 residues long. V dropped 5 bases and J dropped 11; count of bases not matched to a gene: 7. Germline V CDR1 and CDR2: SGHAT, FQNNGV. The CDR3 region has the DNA TGTGCCAGCAGCCGGGGACAGGTGGAGTACACCTTC. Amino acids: CASSRGQVEYTF.

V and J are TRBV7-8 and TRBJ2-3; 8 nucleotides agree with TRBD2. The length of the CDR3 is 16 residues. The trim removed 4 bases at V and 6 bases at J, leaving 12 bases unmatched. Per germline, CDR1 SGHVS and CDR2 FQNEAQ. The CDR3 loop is CASSSFGGGPSDTQYF. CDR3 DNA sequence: TGTGCCAGCAGCTCCTTTGGCGGGGGGCCTTCGGATACGCAGTATTTT.

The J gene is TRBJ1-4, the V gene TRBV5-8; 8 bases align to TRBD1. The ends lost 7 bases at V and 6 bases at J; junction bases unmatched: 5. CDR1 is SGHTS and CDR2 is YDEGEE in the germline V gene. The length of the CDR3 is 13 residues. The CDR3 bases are TGTGCCAGCGGTTTGGACAGGGATGAAAAACTGTTTTTT. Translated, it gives CASGLDRDEKLFF.

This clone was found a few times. This CDR3 is CASSDQRSYEQYF. CDR3 coding DNA: TGCGCCAGCAGTGACCAGCGGAGCTACGAGCAGTACTTC. The chain couples TRBV10-1 to TRBJ2-7; D perhaps matches TRBD2 (5 bases). This CDR3 has 13 amino acids. The germline CDR1 and CDR2 sequences are WNHNN and SYGVQD (reference sequence). V shed 3 bases and J shed 3 bases, with 9 bases lying between them.

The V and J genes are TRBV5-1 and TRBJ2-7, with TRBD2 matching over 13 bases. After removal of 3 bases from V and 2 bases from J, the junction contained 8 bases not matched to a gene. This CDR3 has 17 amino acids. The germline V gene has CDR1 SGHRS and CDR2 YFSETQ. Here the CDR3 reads CASSSKHGTSGTYEQYF. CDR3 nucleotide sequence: TGCGCCAGCAGCTCAAAACACGGGACTAGCGGGACCTACGAGCAGTACTTC.

CDR3 sequence (DNA): TGTGCCATCAGTGGGCTAGCGGGGACCGAGCAGTACTTC. Protein product: CAISGLAGTEQYF. The rearrangement joins TRBV10-3 to TRBJ2-7; 9 bases line up with TRBD2. Germline V gene data show CDR1 as ENHRY and CDR2 as SYGVKD. The V and J ends lost 4 bases and 6 bases, in that order; junction bases with no gene match: 4. This CDR3 comprises 13 residues.

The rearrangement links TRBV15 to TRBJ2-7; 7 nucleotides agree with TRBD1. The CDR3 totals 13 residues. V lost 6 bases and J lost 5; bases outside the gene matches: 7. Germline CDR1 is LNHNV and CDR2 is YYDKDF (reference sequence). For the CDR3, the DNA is TGTGCCACCAGAGCCGGGACAGTAAACGAGCAGTACTTC. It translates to CATRAGTVNEQYF.